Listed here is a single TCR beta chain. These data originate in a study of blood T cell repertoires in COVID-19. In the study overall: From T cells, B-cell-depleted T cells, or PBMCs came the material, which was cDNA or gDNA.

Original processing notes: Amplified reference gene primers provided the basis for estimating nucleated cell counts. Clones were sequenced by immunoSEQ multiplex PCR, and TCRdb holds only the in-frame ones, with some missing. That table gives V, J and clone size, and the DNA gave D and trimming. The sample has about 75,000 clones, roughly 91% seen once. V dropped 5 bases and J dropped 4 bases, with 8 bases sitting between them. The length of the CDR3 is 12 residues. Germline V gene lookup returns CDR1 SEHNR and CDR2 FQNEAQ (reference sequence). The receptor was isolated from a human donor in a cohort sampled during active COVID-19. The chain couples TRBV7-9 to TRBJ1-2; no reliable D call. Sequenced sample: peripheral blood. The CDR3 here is CASSQSSYGYTF. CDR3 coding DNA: TGTGCCAGCAGCCAGTCATCCTATGGCTACACCTTC.